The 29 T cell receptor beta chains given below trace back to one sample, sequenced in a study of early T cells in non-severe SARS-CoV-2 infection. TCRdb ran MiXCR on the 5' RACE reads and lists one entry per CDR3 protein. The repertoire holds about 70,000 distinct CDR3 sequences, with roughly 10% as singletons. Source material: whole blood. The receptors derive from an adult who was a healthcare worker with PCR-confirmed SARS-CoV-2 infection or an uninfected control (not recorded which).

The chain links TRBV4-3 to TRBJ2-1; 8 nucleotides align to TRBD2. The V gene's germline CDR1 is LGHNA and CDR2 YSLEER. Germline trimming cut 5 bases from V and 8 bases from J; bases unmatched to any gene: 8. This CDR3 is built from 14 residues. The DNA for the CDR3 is TGCGCCAGCAGCTTCTCCGGGGGGGCCTATGAGCAGTTCTTC. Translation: CASSFSGGAYEQFF.

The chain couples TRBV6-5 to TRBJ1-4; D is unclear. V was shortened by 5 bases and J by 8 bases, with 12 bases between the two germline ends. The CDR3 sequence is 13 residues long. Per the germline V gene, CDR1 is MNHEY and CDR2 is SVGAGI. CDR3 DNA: TGTGCCAGCAGTGAGAGGGAGAAAGAAAAACTGTTTTTT. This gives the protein CASSEREKEKLFF.

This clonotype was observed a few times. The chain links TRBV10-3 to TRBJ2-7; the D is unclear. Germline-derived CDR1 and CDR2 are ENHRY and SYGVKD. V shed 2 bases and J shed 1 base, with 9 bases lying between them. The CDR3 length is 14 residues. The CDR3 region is CAISEGLLSYEQYF. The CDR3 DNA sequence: TGTGCCATCAGTGAGGGGCTTCTTTCCTACGAGCAGTACTTC.

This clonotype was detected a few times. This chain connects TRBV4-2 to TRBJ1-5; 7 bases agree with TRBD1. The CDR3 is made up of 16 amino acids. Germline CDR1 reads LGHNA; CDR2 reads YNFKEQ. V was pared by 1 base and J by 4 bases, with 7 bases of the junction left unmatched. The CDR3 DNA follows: TGTGCCAGCAGCCAAGCCCTCCGGGACAGAAATCAGCCCCAGCATTTT. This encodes CASSQALRDRNQPQHF.

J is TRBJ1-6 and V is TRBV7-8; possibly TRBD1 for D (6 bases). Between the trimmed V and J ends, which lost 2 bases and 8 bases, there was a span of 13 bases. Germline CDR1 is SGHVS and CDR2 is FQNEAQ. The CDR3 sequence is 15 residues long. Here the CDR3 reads CASSLRQVADSPLHF. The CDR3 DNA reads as TGTGCCAGCAGCTTAAGACAGGTCGCGGATTCACCCCTCCACTTT. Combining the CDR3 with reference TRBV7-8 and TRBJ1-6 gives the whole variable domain GAGVSQSPRYKVAKRGQDVALRCDPISGHVSLFWYQQALGQGPEFLTYFQNEAQLDKSGLPSDRFFAERPEGSVSTLKIQRTQQEDSAVYLCASSLRQVADSPLHFGNGTRLTVT.

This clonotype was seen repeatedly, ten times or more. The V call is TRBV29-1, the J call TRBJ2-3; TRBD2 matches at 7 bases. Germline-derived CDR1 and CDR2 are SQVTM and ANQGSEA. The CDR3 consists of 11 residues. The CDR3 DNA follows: TGCATGGCGGGGGGCACAGATACGCAGTATTTT. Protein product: CMAGGTDTQYF.

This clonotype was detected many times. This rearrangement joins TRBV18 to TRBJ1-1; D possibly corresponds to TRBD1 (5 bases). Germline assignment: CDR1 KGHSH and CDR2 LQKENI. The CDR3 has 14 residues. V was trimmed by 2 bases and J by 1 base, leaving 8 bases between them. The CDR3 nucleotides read TGTGCCAGCTCACCAACTACAGGGAACACTGAAGCTTTCTTT. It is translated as CASSPTTGNTEAFF.

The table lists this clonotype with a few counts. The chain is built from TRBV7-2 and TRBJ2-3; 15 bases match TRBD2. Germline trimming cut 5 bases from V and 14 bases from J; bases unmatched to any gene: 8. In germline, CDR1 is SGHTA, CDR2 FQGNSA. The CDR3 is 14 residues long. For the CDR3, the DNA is TGTGCCAGCAGCCTACCGGGACTAGCGGGGGGCGGGTATTTT. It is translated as CASSLPGLAGGGYF.

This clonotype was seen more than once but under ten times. CDR3 nucleotides: TGTGCCAGCAGCTTGGTCGCCAATTCACCCCTCCACTTT. Translated: CASSLVANSPLHF. V and J are TRBV7-9 and TRBJ1-6; D is unresolved. The germline V gene encodes CDR1 SEHNR and CDR2 FQNEAQ (reference sequence). The germline V and J ends were trimmed by 3 bases and 7 bases, with 7 bases remaining between them. This CDR3 is built from 13 residues.

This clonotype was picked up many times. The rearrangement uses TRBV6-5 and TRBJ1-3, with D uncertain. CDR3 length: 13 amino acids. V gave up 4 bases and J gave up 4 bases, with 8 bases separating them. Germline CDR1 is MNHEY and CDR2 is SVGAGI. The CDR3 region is CASSSHMGNTIYF. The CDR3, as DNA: TGTGCCAGCAGTTCCCACATGGGAAACACCATATATTTT.

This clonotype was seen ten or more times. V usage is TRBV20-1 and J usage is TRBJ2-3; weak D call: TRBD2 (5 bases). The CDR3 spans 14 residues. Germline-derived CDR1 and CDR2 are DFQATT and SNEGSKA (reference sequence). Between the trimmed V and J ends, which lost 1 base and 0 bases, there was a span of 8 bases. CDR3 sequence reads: CSARVLGSTDTQYF. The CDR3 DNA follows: TGCAGTGCTAGAGTACTAGGTAGCACAGATACGCAGTATTTT.

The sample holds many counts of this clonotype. Here the CDR3 reads CASSQDAGESYEQYF. DNA of the CDR3: TGCGCCAGCAGCCAAGATGCAGGGGAGTCCTACGAGCAGTACTTC. V is TRBV4-3 and J is TRBJ2-7, with D perhaps TRBD1 (6 bases). V shed 0 bases and J shed 1 base, with 10 bases lying between them. The CDR3 contains 15 residues. Per the germline V gene, CDR1 is LGHNA and CDR2 is YSLEER.

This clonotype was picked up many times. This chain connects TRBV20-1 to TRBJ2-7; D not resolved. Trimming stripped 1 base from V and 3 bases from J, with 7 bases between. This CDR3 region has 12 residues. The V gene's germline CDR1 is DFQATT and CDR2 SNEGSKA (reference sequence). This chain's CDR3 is CSARVDGYEQYF. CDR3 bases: TGCAGTGCTAGAGTCGACGGCTACGAGCAGTACTTC.

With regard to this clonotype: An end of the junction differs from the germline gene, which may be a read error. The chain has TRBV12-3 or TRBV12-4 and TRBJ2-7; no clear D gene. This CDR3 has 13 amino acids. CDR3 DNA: TGTGCCAGCAGTTTCCAGGTGGGATACGAGCAGAACTTC. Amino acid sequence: CASSFQVGYEQNF.

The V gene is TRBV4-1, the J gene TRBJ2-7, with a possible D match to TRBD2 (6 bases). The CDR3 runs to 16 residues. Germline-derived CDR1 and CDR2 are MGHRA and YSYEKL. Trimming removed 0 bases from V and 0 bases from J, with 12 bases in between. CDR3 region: CASSQDKQRASYEQYF. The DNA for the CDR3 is TGCGCCAGCAGCCAAGATAAGCAGCGGGCCTCCTACGAGCAGTACTTC.

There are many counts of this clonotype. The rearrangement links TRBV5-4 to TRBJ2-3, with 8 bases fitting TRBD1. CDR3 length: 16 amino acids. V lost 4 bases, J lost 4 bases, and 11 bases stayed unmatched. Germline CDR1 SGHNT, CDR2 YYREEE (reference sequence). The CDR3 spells CASSGDRGLGADTQYF. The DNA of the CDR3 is TGTGCCAGCAGCGGTGACAGGGGTCTTGGCGCAGATACGCAGTATTTT.

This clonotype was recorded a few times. Here the CDR3 DNA reads TGTGTCTGCTCCTCCAGTCCGGGACATTTCTACAATGAGCAGTTCTTC. It specifies CVCSSSPGHFYNEQFF. The gene calls are TRBV30 and TRBJ2-1, with a tentative D call TRBD1 (6 bases). This CDR3 contains 16 residues. In germline, CDR1 is GTSNPN, CDR2 SVGIG (reference sequence).

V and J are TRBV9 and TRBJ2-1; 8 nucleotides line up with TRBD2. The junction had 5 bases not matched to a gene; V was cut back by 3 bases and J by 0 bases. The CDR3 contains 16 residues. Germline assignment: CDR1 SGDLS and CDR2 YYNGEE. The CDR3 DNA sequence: TGTGCCAGCAGCGCCCAAGCGGGGGCCTCCTACAATGAGCAGTTCTTC. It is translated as CASSAQAGASYNEQFF.

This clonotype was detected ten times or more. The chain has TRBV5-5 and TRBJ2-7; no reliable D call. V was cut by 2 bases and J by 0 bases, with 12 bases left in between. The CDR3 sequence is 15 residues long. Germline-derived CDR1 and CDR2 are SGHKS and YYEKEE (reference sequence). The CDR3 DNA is TGTGCCAGCAGCTTCGGGCCGAGGAGCTCCTACGAGCAGTACTTC. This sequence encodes CASSFGPRSSYEQYF.

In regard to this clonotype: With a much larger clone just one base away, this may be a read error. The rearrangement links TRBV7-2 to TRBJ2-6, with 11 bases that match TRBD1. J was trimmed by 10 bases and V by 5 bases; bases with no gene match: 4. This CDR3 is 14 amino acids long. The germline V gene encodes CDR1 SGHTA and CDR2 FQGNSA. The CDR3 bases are TGTGCCAGCAGCCAGGGACAGGGGGGGAACGTCCTGACTTTC. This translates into CASSQGQGGNVLTF. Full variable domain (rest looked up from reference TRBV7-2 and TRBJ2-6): GAGVSQSPSNKVTEKGKDVELRCDPISGHTALYWYRQSLGQGLEFLIYFQGNSAPDKSGLPSDRFSAERTGGSVSTLTIQRTQQEDSAVYLCASSQGQGGNVLTFGAGSRLTVL.

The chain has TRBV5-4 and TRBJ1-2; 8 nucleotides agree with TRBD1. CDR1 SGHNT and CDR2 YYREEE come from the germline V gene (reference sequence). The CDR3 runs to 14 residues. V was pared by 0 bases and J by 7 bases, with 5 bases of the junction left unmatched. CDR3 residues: CASSLGQGATGYTF. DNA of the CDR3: TGTGCCAGCAGCTTGGGGCAGGGGGCGACTGGCTACACCTTC.

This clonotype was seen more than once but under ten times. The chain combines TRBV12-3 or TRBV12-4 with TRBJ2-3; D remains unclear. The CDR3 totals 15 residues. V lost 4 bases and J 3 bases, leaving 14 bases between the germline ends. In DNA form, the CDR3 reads TGTGCCAGCAGTTCACCGGCGACTGGGACAGATACGCAGTATTTT. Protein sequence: CASSSPATGTDTQYF.

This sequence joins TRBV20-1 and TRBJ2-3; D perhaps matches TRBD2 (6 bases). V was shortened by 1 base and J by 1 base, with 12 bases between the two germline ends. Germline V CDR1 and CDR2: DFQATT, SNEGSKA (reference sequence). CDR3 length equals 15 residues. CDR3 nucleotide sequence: TGCAGTGCTAGAGCCCCGGACTACCGCACAGATACGCAGTATTTT. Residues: CSARAPDYRTDTQYF.

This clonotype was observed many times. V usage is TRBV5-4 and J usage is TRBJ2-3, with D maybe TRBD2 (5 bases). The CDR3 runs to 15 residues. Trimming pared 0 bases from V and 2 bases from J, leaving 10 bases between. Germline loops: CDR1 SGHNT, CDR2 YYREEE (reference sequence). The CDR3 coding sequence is TGTGCCAGCAGCTTGGATCTGGACTTCACAGATACGCAGTATTTT. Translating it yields CASSLDLDFTDTQYF.

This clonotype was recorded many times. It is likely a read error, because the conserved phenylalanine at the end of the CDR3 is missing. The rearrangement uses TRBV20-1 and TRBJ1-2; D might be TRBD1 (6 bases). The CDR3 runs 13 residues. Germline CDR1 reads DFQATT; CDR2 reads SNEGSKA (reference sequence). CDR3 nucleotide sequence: TGCAGTGCCTATGACAGGCGGTCGGATGGTTACACCCTC. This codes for CSAYDRRSDGYTL.

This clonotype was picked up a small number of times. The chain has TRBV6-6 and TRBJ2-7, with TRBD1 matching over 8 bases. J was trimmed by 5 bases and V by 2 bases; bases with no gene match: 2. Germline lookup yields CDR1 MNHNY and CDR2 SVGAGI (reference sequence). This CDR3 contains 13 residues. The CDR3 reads CASSYVDRDEQYF. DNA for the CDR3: TGTGCCAGCAGTTACGTGGACAGGGACGAGCAGTACTTC.

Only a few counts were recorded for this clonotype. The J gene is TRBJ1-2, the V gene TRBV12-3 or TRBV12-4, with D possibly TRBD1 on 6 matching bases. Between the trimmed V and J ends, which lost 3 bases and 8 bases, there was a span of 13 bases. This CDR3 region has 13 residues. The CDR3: CASSLDSSRGYTF. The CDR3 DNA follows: TGTGCCAGCAGTTTGGACAGTTCTCGGGGCTACACCTTC.

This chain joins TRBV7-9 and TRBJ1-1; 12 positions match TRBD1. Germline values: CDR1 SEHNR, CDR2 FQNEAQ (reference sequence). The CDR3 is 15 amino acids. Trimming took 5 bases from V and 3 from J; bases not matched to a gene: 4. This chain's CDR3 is CASSEGQGAYTEAFF. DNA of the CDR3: TGTGCCAGCAGCGAGGGACAGGGGGCTTACACTGAAGCTTTCTTT.

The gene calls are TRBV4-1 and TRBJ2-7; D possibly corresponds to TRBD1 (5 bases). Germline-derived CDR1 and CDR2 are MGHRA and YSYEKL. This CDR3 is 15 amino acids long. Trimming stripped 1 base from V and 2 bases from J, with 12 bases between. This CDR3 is CASSQAPDRTYEQYF. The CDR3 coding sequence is TGCGCCAGCAGCCAAGCCCCCGACAGAACCTACGAGCAGTACTTC.